The 20 T cell receptor beta chains listed next were all sequenced from one sample in a study of T cell changes during pregnancy in multiple sclerosis. Measured with immunoSEQ multiplex PCR; TCRdb has only the in-frame clones, and not every one. The sample contains over 45,000 clones, 75% to 90% of which appear only once. The specimen was peripheral blood, collected after pregnancy. Receptor source: a female donor with multiple sclerosis, enrolled in a pregnancy study.

This clone was recorded a few times. The chain uses TRBV9 and TRBJ1-1; 12 bases map to TRBD1. The germline V gene has CDR1 SGDLS and CDR2 YYNGEE. The junction had 14 bases not matched to a gene; V was cut back by 0 bases and J by 2 bases. The CDR3 covers 20 residues. CDR3 in amino acids: CASSVDRGRGTGGRNTEAFF. CDR3 sequence (DNA): TGTGCCAGCAGCGTAGATCGCGGGAGAGGGACAGGGGGCAGAAACACTGAAGCTTTCTTT.

J is TRBJ1-1 and V is TRBV7-9; D uncertain. CDR3 length equals 14 residues. V lost 6 bases, J lost 0 bases, and 11 bases lay in between. The germline CDR1 and CDR2 sequences are SEHNR and FQNEAQ (reference sequence). CDR3 nucleotides: TGTGCCAGCAGGTCTGCCGAGATGAACACTGAAGCTTTCTTT. It codes for CASRSAEMNTEAFF.

V usage is TRBV2 and J usage is TRBJ1-2; tentative D call: TRBD1 (6 bases). CDR3 length equals 16 residues. The germline gives CDR1 SNHLY, CDR2 FYNNEI. V shed 7 bases and J shed 0 bases, with 18 bases lying between them. This CDR3 reads CASTSPQGPPNYGYTF. The CDR3 DNA reads TGTGCCAGCACTTCCCCACAGGGACCCCCTAACTATGGCTACACCTTC.

J is TRBJ1-3 and V is TRBV21-1. TRBV21-1 is designated a pseudogene. The CDR3 is made up of 15 amino acids. The DNA for the CDR3 is TGTGCCAGCAGCGCTCGCGGGGTCACTGGAAACACCATATATTTT. Translated: CASSARGVTGNTIYF.

The chain recombines TRBV4-3 with TRBJ2-1, with TRBD1 matching 9 bases. CDR3 size: 14 residues. The ends lost 5 bases at V and 4 bases at J; junction bases unmatched: 3. Germline V CDR1 and CDR2: LGHNA, YSLEER. CDR3 sequence reads: CASSSGTGYNEQFF. The CDR3 DNA reads TGCGCCAGCAGCTCCGGGACAGGGTACAATGAGCAGTTCTTC.

The chain recombines TRBV6-1 with TRBJ2-1; 9 bases fit TRBD2. The CDR3 totals 17 residues. V lost 4 bases to trimming and J lost 4 bases; unmatched junction nucleotides: 11. Germline V CDR1 and CDR2: MNHNS, SASEGT. In nucleotides, the CDR3 is TGTGCCAGCAGTGGCCTTGGGGTACTAGCGGGTTACAATGAGCAGTTCTTC. Protein sequence: CASSGLGVLAGYNEQFF.

The genes are TRBV29-1 and TRBJ2-7; D not certain. V lost 7 bases, J lost 0 bases, and 13 bases lay in between. This CDR3 contains 13 residues. In germline, CDR1 is SQVTM, CDR2 ANQGSEA. This chain's CDR3 is CSASDGFSYEQYF. Here the CDR3 DNA reads TGCAGCGCCTCCGACGGGTTCTCCTACGAGCAGTACTTC.

The chain links TRBV4-3 to TRBJ1-2; the match to TRBD1 covers 7 bases. Germline CDR1 is LGHNA and CDR2 is YSLEER. V lost 0 bases to trimming and J lost 2 bases; unmatched junction nucleotides: 6. The CDR3 runs 16 residues. The CDR3 coding sequence is TGCGCCAGCAGCCAAGATCTAGGACAGGTCAACTATGGCTACACCTTC. It encodes CASSQDLGQVNYGYTF.

V is TRBV21-1 and J is TRBJ2-7; the table's D gene call, TRBD1, was not cross checked with the DNA. TRBV21-1 is labeled a pseudogene. The CDR3 loop spans 13 amino acids. The CDR3 DNA reads as TGTGCCAGCAGCCCCCGCGGGACAGAGAGCGAGTACTTC. This sequence encodes CASSPRGTESEYF.

The chain links TRBV11-2 to TRBJ2-1, with D possibly TRBD2 on 6 matching bases. Trimming took 4 bases from V and 6 from J, leaving 10 bases between them. Germline CDR1 is SGHAT and CDR2 is FQNNGV. This CDR3 comprises 13 residues. In nucleotides, the CDR3 is TGTGCCAGCAGCTATCGGGGAGGCAATGAGCAGTTCTTC. This translates into CASSYRGGNEQFF.

The chain uses TRBV30 and TRBJ1-5; TRBD1 matches at 7 bases. CDR3 size: 14 residues. After removal of 2 bases from V and 2 bases from J, the junction contained 3 bases not matched to a gene. Germline values: CDR1 GTSNPN, CDR2 SVGIG (reference sequence). CDR3 loop: CAWSTGTGNQPQHF. DNA of the CDR3: TGTGCCTGGAGTACCGGGACAGGCAATCAGCCCCAGCATTTT.

The rearrangement joins TRBV6-1 to TRBJ1-2; D not certain. The V end lost 7 bases, the J end lost 1 base, and 10 bases lay between the germline ends. CDR3 length equals 13 residues. CDR1 MNHNS and CDR2 SASEGT come from the germline V gene. The CDR3 here is CASTTRFNYGYTF. CDR3 nucleotides: TGTGCCAGCACCACCAGGTTTAACTATGGCTACACCTTC.

The J gene is TRBJ1-2, the V gene TRBV9; D gene unclear. This CDR3 comprises 12 residues. Trimming cost V 2 bases and J 7 bases, with 9 bases left between them. Germline loops: CDR1 SGDLS, CDR2 YYNGEE. CDR3 nucleotide sequence: TGTGCCAGCAGCGTGGAGGATGGTGGCTACACCTTC. It specifies CASSVEDGGYTF.

V and J are TRBV27 and TRBJ2-1; weak D call: TRBD2 (7 bases). Trimming removed 1 base at V and 9 bases at J, with 19 bases between. Germline V gene data show CDR1 as MNHEY and CDR2 as SMNVEV (reference sequence). The CDR3 length is 16 residues. The CDR3 protein is CASSLLGGAGYSEQFF. The CDR3 DNA reads as TGTGCCAGCAGTTTATTAGGGGGGGCTGGGTATAGTGAGCAGTTCTTC.

This clone was detected once. The chain carries TRBV7-3 and TRBJ1-5; perhaps TRBD1 as D (5 bases). CDR3 length equals 20 residues. Trimming pared 3 bases from V and 1 base from J, leaving 25 bases between. Germline CDR1 is SGHTA and CDR2 is FQGTGA. The CDR3 region has the DNA TGTGCCAGCAGCTTTCCTTTCCACGGAGGGGAGAGGTTGAGCAATCAGCCCCAGCATTTT. Translating gives CASSFPFHGGERLSNQPQHF.

This clone was detected once. The chain combines TRBV28 with TRBJ1-1; D gene uncertain. This CDR3 has 14 amino acids. V was pared by 1 base and J by 6 bases, with 12 bases between. Germline V CDR1 and CDR2: MDHEN, SYDVKM. The CDR3 DNA follows: TGTGCCAGCAGTTTATCCTCGGTTTCCTCTGAAGCTTTCTTT. Amino acids: CASSLSSVSSEAFF.

The chain uses TRBV29-1 and TRBJ1-5; D possibly corresponds to TRBD1 (5 bases). The CDR3 loop spans 16 amino acids. Deletions cut 5 bases from V and 1 base from J, with 18 bases between. Germline V CDR1 and CDR2: SQVTM, ANQGSEA. The DNA of the CDR3 is TGCAGCGTTCGGGCGTCTAGGGGTAGGAGCAATCAGCCCCAGCATTTT. Translation: CSVRASRGRSNQPQHF. The whole variable domain, filled in from reference TRBV29-1 and TRBJ1-5, reads SAVISQKPSRDICQRGTSLTIQCQVDSQVTMMFWYRQQPGQSLTLIATANQGSEATYESGFVIDKFPISRPNLTFSTLTVSNMSPEDSSIYLCSVRASRGRSNQPQHFGDGTRLSIL.

The rearrangement joins TRBV7-2 to TRBJ2-5; D is unresolved. CDR3 length: 13 amino acids. Trimming cost V 2 bases and J 2 bases, with 6 bases left between them. Germline-derived CDR1 and CDR2 are SGHTA and FQGNSA. The CDR3 region is CASSLRLQETQYF. In nucleotides, the CDR3 is TGTGCCAGCAGCTTACGACTTCAAGAGACCCAGTACTTC.

This clone was detected only a few times. Other nucleotide sequences from this sample produce the same CDR3. The V and J genes are TRBV19 and TRBJ1-6; D gene unclear. Trimming cost V 3 bases and J 1 base, with 10 bases left between them. Looked up from germline, CDR1 is LNHDA and CDR2 is SQIVND (reference sequence). This CDR3 spans 16 amino acids. This CDR3 reads CASSIGAGSYNSPLHF. CDR3 coding DNA: TGTGCCAGTAGTATCGGTGCGGGGTCCTATAATTCACCCCTCCACTTT. Combining the CDR3 with reference TRBV19 and TRBJ1-6 gives the whole variable domain DGGITQSPKYLFRKEGQNVTLSCEQNLNHDAMYWYRQDPGQGLRLIYYSQIVNDFQKGDIAEGYSVSREKKESFPLTVTSAQKNPTAFYLCASSIGAGSYNSPLHFGNGTRLTVT.

The chain employs TRBV18 and TRBJ1-1; the D is unclear. Germline V gene sequence: CDR1 KGHSH, CDR2 LQKENI. With 3 bases removed from V and 10 bases from J, the gap between germline ends came to 15 bases. The CDR3 has 13 amino acids. The CDR3 spells CASSPDGSRGAFF. The CDR3 nucleotides are TGTGCCAGCTCACCCGACGGTTCCCGGGGAGCTTTCTTT.